The 20 T cell receptor beta chains in this list originate from one sample, sequenced in a study of CD8 T cells in Susac syndrome. Reverse transcription used roughly 0.45 to 1 ug RNA and random hexamers. TCRdb ran MiXCR on the immunoSEQ multiplex PCR reads and lists one entry per CDR3 protein. The table has 70,000 to 100,000 distinct CDR3 sequences, 95% to 96% seen once. Sequencing was carried out using CD8+ T cells from PBMCs. Every receptor here comes from a human donor with Susac syndrome.

Concerning this clonotype itself: The junction departs from germline at one end; a sequencing error may be responsible. V is TRBV29-1 and J is TRBJ2-3; possible D gene TRBD2, 6 bases. Germline assignment: CDR1 SQVTM and CDR2 ANQGSEA. The CDR3 extends over 14 amino acids. The CDR3 here is CSVEGTPSTDTQYF. The CDR3 nucleotides read TGCAGCGTAGAAGGGACTCCCTCCACAGATACGCAGTATTTT.

The chain uses TRBV5-1 and TRBJ2-3, with 7 bases lining up with TRBD2. The CDR3 covers 13 residues. J gave up 1 base and V 6 bases, and 2 bases lay outside the gene matches. Germline V gene lookup returns CDR1 SGHRS and CDR2 YFSETQ. The CDR3 sequence is CASTLAGTDTQYF. CDR3 nucleotide sequence: TGCGCCAGCACTCTAGCGGGCACAGATACGCAGTATTTT.

This chain uses TRBV5-1 with TRBJ1-6; the D gene is possibly TRBD1 (5 bases). V lost 3 bases and J 5 bases, leaving 12 bases between the germline ends. CDR1 SGHRS and CDR2 YFSETQ come from the germline V gene. This CDR3 spans 15 amino acids. CDR3 protein: CASSSTGTNNSPLHF. Written as DNA, the CDR3 is TGCGCCAGCAGCTCTACCGGGACGAATAATTCACCCCTCCACTTT.

DNA for the CDR3: TGTGCCTGGAGTGAATCCAATCAGCCCCAGCATTTT. Its translation: CAWSESNQPQHF. The chain joins TRBV30 to TRBJ1-5; D gene unclear. Trimming shortened V by 1 base and J by 3 bases, and 4 bases separated the two germline ends. This CDR3 region has 12 residues. Looked up from germline, CDR1 is GTSNPN and CDR2 is SVGIG (reference sequence).

The J gene is TRBJ1-2, the V gene TRBV7-9; D remains unclear. The CDR3 contains 15 residues. CDR1 and CDR2 (germline): SEHNR, FQNEAQ (reference sequence). V lost 4 bases and J lost 4, with 16 bases in between. CDR3 protein: CASSSPERDSYGYTF. The DNA for the CDR3 is TGTGCCAGCAGCTCCCCCGAGCGGGATAGCTATGGCTACACCTTC.

For the CDR3, the DNA is TGTGCCAGCAGCCCAGCGTTGAGGGGGGCTTATGGCTACACCTTC. Amino acid sequence: CASSPALRGAYGYTF. The rearrangement joins TRBV5-4 to TRBJ1-2, with D possibly being TRBD1 (6 bases). CDR1 SGHNT and CDR2 YYREEE come from the germline V gene (reference sequence). The V and J ends lost 4 bases and 5 bases respectively, with 18 bases between them. There are 15 residues in the CDR3.

The rearrangement joins TRBV7-2 to TRBJ2-3; unclear D gene. Trimming removed 1 base from V and 0 bases from J, with 11 bases in between. Germline values: CDR1 SGHTA, CDR2 FQGNSA. The CDR3 has 16 amino acids. The CDR3 sequence: CASSLELQYSTDTQYF. The CDR3 DNA sequence: TGTGCCAGCAGCTTAGAGCTCCAGTATAGCACAGATACGCAGTATTTT.

V and J are TRBV19 and TRBJ1-2; D is possibly TRBD1 (6 bases). Germline assignment: CDR1 LNHDA and CDR2 SQIVND (reference sequence). The length of the CDR3 is 15 residues. V lost 4 bases, J lost 4 bases, and 16 bases lay in between. CDR3 amino acids: CASSTTQDSFYGYTF. CDR3 in DNA: TGTGCCAGTAGTACAACCCAGGACAGTTTCTATGGCTACACCTTC.

The chain combines TRBV25-1 with TRBJ2-5; D is undetermined. V shed 3 bases and J shed 1 base, with 12 bases lying between them. Germline values: CDR1 MGHDK, CDR2 SYGVNS. The CDR3 is 15 amino acids. The DNA for the CDR3 is TGTGCCAGCAGTGAGTTTAAGGCGGCCCAAGAGACCCAGTACTTC. Protein sequence: CASSEFKAAQETQYF.

The chain links TRBV5-1 to TRBJ2-7, with TRBD1 matching 8 bases. Looked up from germline, CDR1 is SGHRS and CDR2 is YFSETQ. The ends lost 2 bases at V and 6 bases at J; junction bases unmatched: 10. The length of the CDR3 is 15 residues. CDR3 sequence (DNA): TGCGCCAGCAGCTTTGACAGGGGAGCGGCAACCGAGCAGTACTTC. It specifies CASSFDRGAATEQYF. The full variable domain, with the rest looked up from reference TRBV5-1 and TRBJ2-7, is KAGVTQTPRYLIKTRGQQVTLSCSPISGHRSVSWYQQTPGQGLQFLFEYFSETQRNKGNFPGRFSGRQFSNSRSEMNVSTLELGDSALYLCASSFDRGAATEQYFGPGTRLTVT.

The V and J genes are TRBV7-3 and TRBJ2-6; TRBD1 or TRBD2 may be the D gene (7 bases each). This CDR3 region has 16 residues. V was trimmed by 5 bases and J by 0 bases, leaving 11 bases between them. Germline V gene sequence: CDR1 SGHTA, CDR2 FQGTGA. CDR3 coding DNA: TGTGCCAGCAGCAGCGGGACAGCCTCTGGGGCCAACGTCCTGACTTTC. Encoded protein: CASSSGTASGANVLTF.

A note on this clonotype: Its ends do not fully match the called genes, so a read error is possible. The gene calls are TRBV5-6 and TRBJ2-4, with D possibly TRBD1 on 5 matching bases. The germline gives CDR1 SGHDT, CDR2 YYEEEE. This CDR3 comprises 12 residues. CDR3 in amino acids: CASSLESQGSVF. The CDR3 nucleotides are TGTGCCAGCAGCTTGGAATCGCAGGGTTCGGTCTTC.

This clonotype occurred once. The chain combines TRBV15 with TRBJ2-7, with D hard to call. The CDR3 runs 13 residues. V lost 3 bases to trimming and J lost 2 bases, with 8 bases between them. Germline loops: CDR1 LNHNV, CDR2 YYDKDF (reference sequence). CDR3 protein: CATSRDGAYEQYF. In DNA, the CDR3 is TGTGCCACCAGCAGGGACGGAGCCTACGAGCAGTACTTC. The full variable domain, with the rest looked up from reference TRBV15 and TRBJ2-7, is DAMVIQNPRYQVTQFGKPVTLSCSQTLNHNVMYWYQQKSSQAPKLLFHYYDKDFNNEADTPDNFQSRRPNTSFCFLDIRSPGLGDTAMYLCATSRDGAYEQYFGPGTRLTVT.

V usage is TRBV10-2 and J usage is TRBJ1-5; no clear D. The germline gives CDR1 WSHSY, CDR2 SAAADI. The CDR3 runs to 12 residues. The V end was cut by 8 bases, the J end by 7 bases, with 12 bases between. The CDR3 nucleotides read TGCGCCAGCGGACCGGGCCTCCAGCCCCAGCATTTT. It is translated as CASGPGLQPQHF.

The chain is built from TRBV6-5 and TRBJ1-5; D not resolved. CDR3 length: 13 amino acids. Deletions cut 7 bases from V and 6 bases from J, with 13 bases between. Germline V lookup: CDR1 MNHEY, CDR2 SVGAGI. As DNA, the CDR3 is TGTGCCAGCACCCCGGGCTGGGCTCAGCCCCAGCATTTT. Translating it yields CASTPGWAQPQHF.

This chain joins TRBV4-3 and TRBJ1-1, with 7 bases lining up with TRBD1. Unmatched junction bases numbered 3, after V lost 1 base and J lost 1 base. Germline CDR1 reads LGHNA; CDR2 reads YSLEER. CDR3 length: 15 amino acids. The CDR3 spells CASSQADRANTEAFF. CDR3 sequence (DNA): TGCGCCAGCAGCCAAGCTGACAGGGCGAACACTGAAGCTTTCTTT.

The chain combines TRBV6-2 or TRBV6-3 with TRBJ1-6; the D gene is possibly TRBD1 (5 bases). This CDR3 has 16 amino acids. Germline V gene lookup returns CDR1 MNHEY and CDR2 SVGEGT. The V gene lost 6 bases and the J gene lost 5 bases, with 17 bases spanning the gap. This CDR3 is CASSPGGGLDNSPLHF. In nucleotides, the CDR3 is TGTGCCAGCAGCCCCGGCGGGGGTCTCGATAATTCACCCCTCCACTTT.

This chain connects TRBV4-2 to TRBJ2-7, with 8 nucleotides matching TRBD2. The germline V gene encodes CDR1 LGHNA and CDR2 YNFKEQ. Trimming cost V 0 bases and J 2 bases; bases outside gene matches: 18. The CDR3 loop spans 20 amino acids. CDR3 bases: TGTGCCAGCAGCCAAGACGGGTCTACCAGCGGGGGATTACCCCCCTACGAGCAGTACTTC. Translating gives CASSQDGSTSGGLPPYEQYF.

In its sample, this clonotype was seen once. The rearrangement joins TRBV2 to TRBJ2-1; tentative D call: TRBD1 (6 bases). Germline CDR1 is SNHLY and CDR2 is FYNNEI. Trimming removed 7 bases from V and 3 bases from J, with 13 bases in between. This CDR3 has 14 residues. The CDR3 protein is CASTARGGYNEQFF. Here the CDR3 DNA reads TGTGCCAGCACTGCTAGAGGGGGCTACAATGAGCAGTTCTTC.

The V and J genes are TRBV20-1 and TRBJ2-4, with TRBD1 identical over 9 bases. Per the germline V gene, CDR1 is DFQATT and CDR2 is SNEGSKA (reference sequence). This CDR3 has 15 amino acids. J lost 1 base, V lost 4 bases, and 5 bases had no gene match. CDR3 amino acids: CSATPGQGAKNIQYF. CDR3 nucleotides: TGCAGTGCTACACCGGGACAGGGTGCCAAAAACATTCAGTACTTC.